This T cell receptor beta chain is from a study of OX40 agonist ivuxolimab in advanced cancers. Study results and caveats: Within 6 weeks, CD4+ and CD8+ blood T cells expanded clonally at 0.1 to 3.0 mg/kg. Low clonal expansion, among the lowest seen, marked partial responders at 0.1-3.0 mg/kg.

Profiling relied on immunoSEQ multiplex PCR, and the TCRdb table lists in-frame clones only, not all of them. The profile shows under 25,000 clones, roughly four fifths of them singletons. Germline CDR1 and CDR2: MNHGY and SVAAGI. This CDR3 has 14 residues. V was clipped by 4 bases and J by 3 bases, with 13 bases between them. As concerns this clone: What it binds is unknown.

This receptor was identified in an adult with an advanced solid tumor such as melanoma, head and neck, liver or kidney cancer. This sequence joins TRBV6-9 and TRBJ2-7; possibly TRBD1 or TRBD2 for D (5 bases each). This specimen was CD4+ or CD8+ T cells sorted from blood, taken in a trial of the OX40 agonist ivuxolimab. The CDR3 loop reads CASSLYGTVYEQYF. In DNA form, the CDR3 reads TGTGCCAGCAGTTTATACGGGACGGTCTACGAGCAGTACTTC.